This TCR beta chain came from a study of regulatory T cells in long-lasting Graves disease. For TCR beta, libraries came from iRepertoire HTBI primers and Arm-PCR of CDR3 regions. TCRdb fed the multiplex PCR reads into MiXCR, producing one record per CDR3 protein. The sample includes 370,000 or so distinct CDR3 sequences, roughly 17% of them seen just once. Time point indicated: newly diagnosed GD, antithyroid drugs for less than 3 months. Isolated PBMC RNA provided the starting material for the TCR library. Trimming shortened V by 4 bases and J by 1 base, and 16 bases separated the two germline ends. The CDR3 loop spans 16 amino acids. CDR1 is MGHRA, CDR2 YSYEKL, per germline. In this sample, this clonotype turned up many times. These same data were also listed under a study on T cells in Graves' hyperthyroidism and ophthalmopathy. As that study records: First-round RT-PCR with HTBI primers amplified the TCR CDR3 region. Ophthalmopathy cases were set apart from stable hyperthyroidism by a 13 V-J model.

The source was peripheral blood mononuclear cells (PBMCs), collected at new diagnosis, from a patient treated with antithyroid drugs. This chain joins TRBV4-1 and TRBJ2-5; possibly TRBD2 for D (6 bases). The clonotype originates from a woman between 18 and 29 years old with Graves disease. The CDR3 loop is CASSRGRSDGQETQYF. CDR3 nucleotide sequence: TGCGCCAGCAGCCGGGGGAGGTCGGACGGCCAAGAGACCCAGTACTTC.